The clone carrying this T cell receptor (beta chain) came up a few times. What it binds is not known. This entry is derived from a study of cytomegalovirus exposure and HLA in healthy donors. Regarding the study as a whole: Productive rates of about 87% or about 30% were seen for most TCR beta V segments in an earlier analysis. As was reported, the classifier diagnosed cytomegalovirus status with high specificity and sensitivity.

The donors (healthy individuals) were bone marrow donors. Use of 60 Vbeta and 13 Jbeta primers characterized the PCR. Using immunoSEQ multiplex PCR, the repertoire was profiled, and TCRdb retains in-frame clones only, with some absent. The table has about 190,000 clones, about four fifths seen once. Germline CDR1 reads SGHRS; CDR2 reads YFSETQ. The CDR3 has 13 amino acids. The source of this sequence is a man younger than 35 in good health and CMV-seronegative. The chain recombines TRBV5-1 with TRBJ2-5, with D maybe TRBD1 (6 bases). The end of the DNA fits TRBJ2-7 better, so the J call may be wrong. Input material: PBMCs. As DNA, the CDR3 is TGCGCCAGCAGAACGGACAGATACTACGAGCAGTACTTC. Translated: CASRTDRYYEQYF.